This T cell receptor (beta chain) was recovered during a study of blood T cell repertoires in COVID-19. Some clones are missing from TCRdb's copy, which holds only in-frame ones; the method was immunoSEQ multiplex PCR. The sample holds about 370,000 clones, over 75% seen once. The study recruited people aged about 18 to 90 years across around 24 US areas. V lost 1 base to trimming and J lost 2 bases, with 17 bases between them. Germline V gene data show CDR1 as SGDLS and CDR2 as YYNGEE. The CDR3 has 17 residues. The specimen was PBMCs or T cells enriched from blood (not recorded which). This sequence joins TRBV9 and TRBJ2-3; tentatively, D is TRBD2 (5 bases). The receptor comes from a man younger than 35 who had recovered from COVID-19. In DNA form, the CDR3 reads TGTGCCAGCAGCGTACCTCTTTCCGGACTGAACACAGATACGCAGTATTTT. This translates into CASSVPLSGLNTDTQYF.